This is a list of T cell receptor beta chains from one sample in a study of blood T cell repertoires in COVID-19. Profiling relied on immunoSEQ multiplex PCR, and the TCRdb table lists in-frame clones only, not all of them. The sample records about 99,000 clones, 84% being singletons. Input material: peripheral blood. Source of these receptors: an older man with active or convalescent COVID-19. Each CDR3 is given with its conserved first and last residue. The D gene is left open where the match is weak. Some rows have no size entry. The others give once, few or many, or a class for an expanded clone.

d_gene,v_gene,j_gene,abundance,CDR3nt,CDR3aa
-,TRBV2,TRBJ1-5,few,TGTGCCAGCAGAGAGGACACCCTTAGCAATCAGCCCCAGCATTTT,CASREDTLSNQPQHF
TRBD2,TRBV19,TRBJ2-7,-,TGTGCCAGTAGCTGGGGGTTAGCGGGGAACGAGCAGTACTTC,CASSWGLAGNEQYF
-,TRBV7-9,TRBJ1-5,-,TGTGCCAGCAGCTTCGGCAGCCAGGATCAGCCCCAGCATTTT,CASSFGSQDQPQHF
-,TRBV28,TRBJ1-3,-,TGTGCCAGCAGTTTCAGGGTTGGAAACACCATATATTTT,CASSFRVGNTIYF
-,TRBV6-5,TRBJ1-2,-,TGTGCCAGCTACGGACAGACATCATACTATGGCTACACCTTC,CASYGQTSYYGYTF
-,TRBV5-1,TRBJ1-1,-,TGCGCCAGCAGCTCTGGAGGCCGAAGGGACACTGAAGCTTTCTTT,CASSSGGRRDTEAFF
-,TRBV6-5,TRBJ1-2,once,TGTGCCAGCACCCCCTGGGGCGGAAACTATGGCTACACCTTC,CASTPWGGNYGYTF
-,TRBV28,TRBJ1-5,-,TGTGCCAGCAGTTTATTTGGGGGGTATCAGCCCCAGCATTTT,CASSLFGGYQPQHF
TRBD1,TRBV5-1,TRBJ2-7,-,TGCGCCAGCGCCTTGACAGGGTTGCTCTACGAGCAGTACTTC,CASALTGLLYEQYF
-,TRBV21-1,TRBJ1-2,-,TGTGCCAGCAGCTCCCGGGACAGGGGATCTTATGGCTACACCTTC,CASSSRDRGSYGYTF
-,TRBV11-2,TRBJ1-2,-,TGTGCCAGCAGCCTGGGGGACACGAGCTACACCTTC,CASSLGDTSYTF
-,TRBV28,TRBJ2-5,-,TGTGCCAGCAGTTCGGGGAAAGAGACCCAGTACTTC,CASSSGKETQYF
-,TRBV7-7,TRBJ2-7,few,TGTGCTAGCAGCTTAGCCGCAGGTAGCTCCTACGAGCAGTACTTC,CASSLAAGSSYEQYF
TRBD2,TRBV2,TRBJ2-3,-,TGTGCCAGCACCCCGGGGCTAGCGGGGGGCGCAGATACGCAGTATTTT,CASTPGLAGGADTQYF
-,TRBV28,TRBJ1-5,-,TGTGCCAGCAGTTTAGGGGGCAGCAATCAGCCCCAGCATTTT,CASSLGGSNQPQHF
TRBD1,TRBV5-6,TRBJ2-3,-,TGTGCCAGCAGCCCTGGGACAGTCCTTAGCACAGATACGCAGTATTTT,CASSPGTVLSTDTQYF
TRBD2,TRBV20-1,TRBJ2-1,-,TGCAGTGCCGGGAGGGGCAATGAGCAGTTCTTC,CSAGRGNEQFF
-,TRBV28,TRBJ1-5,-,TGTGCCAGCAGGGGGCCCGTCCCCCAGCCCCAGCATTTT,CASRGPVPQPQHF
TRBD2,TRBV5-4,TRBJ2-5,-,TGTGCCAGCAGCTTTACCGGGACTAGACAAGAGACCCAGTACTTC,CASSFTGTRQETQYF
TRBD2,TRBV5-1,TRBJ2-7,-,TGCGCCAGCAGCCTTAGCGGGACTAGCTCCTACGAGCAGTACTTC,CASSLSGTSSYEQYF
TRBD2,TRBV5-1,TRBJ2-3,-,TGCGCCAGCAGCTTGGCCGGCGGTAGCGGGGTCGACACGCAGTATTTT,CASSLAGGSGVDTQYF
-,TRBV5-1,TRBJ1-2,few,TGCGCCAGCAGCGGAGGAGGAGGGTGGGATGGCTACACCTTC,CASSGGGGWDGYTF
-,TRBV6-2/TRBV6-3,TRBJ2-5,-,TGTGCCAGCAGTTACGGCAGGGTTGAGACCCAGTACTTC,CASSYGRVETQYF
-,TRBV18,TRBJ1-5,-,TGTGCCAGCTCACCATTGGGGGGGCTCGGCAATCAGCCCCAGCATTTT,CASSPLGGLGNQPQHF
TRBD1,TRBV7-9,TRBJ1-4,-,TGTGCCAGCAGCTTACCGGCAGGGGGAGAAAAACTGTTTTTT,CASSLPAGGEKLFF
TRBD1,TRBV29-1,TRBJ1-1,-,TGCAGCGGTCACAGGGGAGCTGAAGCTTTCTTT,CSGHRGAEAFF
-,TRBV30,TRBJ1-1,few,TGTGCCTGGAGTGTACTTGACAGGCTGGGGACTGAAGCTTTCTTT,CAWSVLDRLGTEAFF
TRBD1,TRBV3-1/TRBV3-2,TRBJ1-4,-,TGTGCCAGCAGCCAAGCAGGGGGCGGTGAAAAACTGTTTTTT,CASSQAGGGEKLFF
TRBD1,TRBV24-1,TRBJ2-5,-,TGTGCCACCAGTGACCCCGCCAGGGGGGAGACCCAGTACTTC,CATSDPARGETQYF
TRBD2,TRBV5-4,TRBJ2-1,-,TGTGCCAGCAGCTTCCCGGGGGGGGCATACAATGAGCAGTTCTTC,CASSFPGGAYNEQFF
TRBD2,TRBV6-4,TRBJ2-3,-,TGTGCCAGCAGCCCCGGGGGGGGGCCTACGCAGTATTTT,CASSPGGGPTQYF
-,TRBV18,TRBJ2-7,once,TGTGCCAGCTCACCATCGGGGGAAAACTACGAGCAGTACTTC,CASSPSGENYEQYF
-,TRBV5-5,TRBJ2-5,-,TGTGCCAGCAGCTTGAGACAGCAAGAGACCCAGTACTTC,CASSLRQQETQYF
-,TRBV25-1,TRBJ1-2,-,TGTGCCAGCACCACCGGGGGGGCAGGAGTTAGAAATGGCTACACCTTC,CASTTGGAGVRNGYTF
-,TRBV5-1,TRBJ1-1,-,TGCGCCAGCAGCTTGGGGGACAAGAACACTGAAGCTTTCTTT,CASSLGDKNTEAFF
-,TRBV5-1,TRBJ1-5,-,TGCGCCAGCAGCTTGGAGGGGAATAGCAATCAGCCCCAGCATTTT,CASSLEGNSNQPQHF
-,TRBV18,TRBJ1-4,-,TGTGCCAGCTCCACACAGGGTACTGAAAAACTGTTTTTT,CASSTQGTEKLFF
-,TRBV19,TRBJ1-1,-,TGTGCCAGTAGTATTATCCAGGGTAGGACTGAAGCTTTCTTT,CASSIIQGRTEAFF
-,TRBV7-3,TRBJ2-1,-,TGTGCCAGCAGCTTAAGGGACTGGGTGGATGAGCAGTTCTTC,CASSLRDWVDEQFF
-,TRBV18,TRBJ1-1,-,TGTGCCAGCAACGCGGACTTACACGGGAACACTGAAGCTTTCTTT,CASNADLHGNTEAFF
TRBD2,TRBV3-1/TRBV3-2,TRBJ2-2,-,TGTGCCAGCAGCCCGAGACTAGCGGGGGGCACCGGGGAGCTGTTTTTT,CASSPRLAGGTGELFF
TRBD1,TRBV5-5,TRBJ2-5,-,TGTGCCAGCAGCTTGAATGCAGGGGGTTTAGAGACCCAGTACTTC,CASSLNAGGLETQYF
TRBD2,TRBV28,TRBJ2-7,-,TGTGCCACCGACCTAGCGGGGGGGCCCCACGAGCAGTACTTC,CATDLAGGPHEQYF
-,TRBV7-8,TRBJ2-3,-,TGTGCCAGCAGCCCTCAGGGGAGCACAGATACGCAGTATTTT,CASSPQGSTDTQYF